This T cell receptor (beta chain) was retrieved from a study of beta chain features in type 1 diabetes listed by TCRdb under 2018. Background for the entire study: No differences in mean age, gender distribution, total cell number or subset yield were found between patients and healthy donors. A total of around 110,000,000 sorted cells were examined across all samples, and RNA yield correlated strongly with the number of cells per subset. The study compared TCRB repertoires of sorted circulating CD4+ T cell subsets between recently diagnosed type 1 diabetes patients and matched healthy donors. Regulatory and stem cell-like memory subsets were isolated from only 8 patients and about eight healthy donors, whereas naive and central memory subsets came from all 30 or so donors. Points the paper makes about the study in general: Fewer insertions and more nucleotide deletions at VDJ recombination sites were observed in patients with type 1 diabetes, implying thymic rearrangement abnormalities. Because small numbers of individuals were included in the HLA sub-analyses, any influence of HLA type on TCRB rearrangement was left unresolved. Shorter templates might be favored by PCR, yet because patient and control samples were amplified and corrected together, any such skew would affect both groups equally. Because cDNA rather than genomic DNA was sequenced, highly expressing activated cells could have been over-represented, although no difference in activation and CD3 levels was found between groups. Naive, central memory and regulatory TCRB repertoires appeared to be more similar among patients than among healthy donors. Type 1 diabetes patients showed a moderate but significant shortening of TCRB CDR3 length in all four CD4+ subsets.

The entire isolated RNA was reverse transcribed using the High Capacity cDNA Reverse Transcription Kit, and thus expressed TCRB transcripts were sequenced. Naive, central memory and regulatory T cell samples underwent deep immunoSEQ sequencing, averaging around 3.7 million total reads per sample. After sorted cells were lysed in RLT buffer, RNA was extracted with DNase-treated RNeasy Micro or Mini kits, with the choice depending on cell number. Each cell subset was processed on its own to prevent cross-contamination, while patient and healthy donor samples were processed together. Using the immunoSEQ multiplex PCR, TCRB sequences were amplified from cDNA into 87-bp fragments spanning the CDR3 region. Amplicons were sequenced on the Illumina HiSeq platform. The original methods were these. PCR bias was corrected computationally using synthetic template baselines, and reads within Hamming distance 2 were collapsed, with unmergeable singletons discarded. Reads were aligned against IMGT to assign V, D and J genes, CDR3 length and insertions or deletions at six rearrangement sites. Within each subset, clonotype counts were normalized to sorted cell number, and only after that were true diversity and Gini coefficients computed with the tcR R package. The overlap coefficient, calculated on TCRB nucleotide sequences, was used to measure repertoire sharing. Sourced from immuneACCESS, this table was stored by TCRdb with only in-frame sequences that have V and J called. A share of the clones is absent; for the studies checked, an unresolved V gene accounts for under half, and the remainder has no known explanation. That table furnishes V, J and clone size, whereas the DNA furnished D and trimming. In all, the sample holds about 240,000 clones, and 27% of those were seen once. The ten largest make up about 3.9% of the sample.

Each donor gave one peripheral blood draw, averaging roughly 100 mL, which was collected into heparinised tubes. Using a panel that included CD45RO, CCR7, CD25, CD127, CD95 and CD27, naive, central memory, regulatory and stem cell-like memory CD4+ T cells were sorted on a BD FACSAria II. A purity above 95% was achieved for all sorted populations. PBMCs were isolated right away by Lymphoprep density gradient centrifugation and were stained directly, without culture. So that batch effects would be minimized, each experiment stained and sorted samples in pairs, pairing one healthy donor with one patient. Taken from cysteine to phenylalanine, the CDR3 has 13 residues. Of all the DNA, just the CDR3 is kept, 39 bases in frame from base 1. Germline trimming: 4 bases from V, 11 bases from J; junction bases outside gene matches: 5. Via the germline V gene (reference sequence), CDR1 is SGHNT and CDR2 YYREEE.

With regard to this clone: Its antigen remains unidentified. No clone much larger than this one lies a single base away; base qualities are absent.

The chain is made from TRBV5-4 and TRBJ1-6, with 8 junctional bases fitting TRBD1. This TCR came from a man under 40 in good health. Sequencing input: central memory CD4+ T cells from blood. The sequenced DNA is TGTGCCAGCAGCCCAGGGGGCGAAGCACCCCTCCACTTT. Its protein reads: CASSPGGEAPLHF.